Listed here are 20 T cell receptor beta chains from one sample, sequenced in a study of cytomegalovirus exposure and HLA in healthy donors. The PCR ran on 60 Vbeta and 13 Jbeta primers. The method was immunoSEQ multiplex PCR; TCRdb's version includes in-frame clones alone and lacks a portion of them. The data contain roughly 150,000 clones, around three quarters of them singletons. Specimen: PBMCs. Receptor source: a man aged 40-55 years in good health and CMV-seronegative.

The chain has TRBV4-1 and TRBJ2-1; D perhaps matches TRBD1 (6 bases). V dropped 4 bases and J dropped 2 bases, with 12 bases sitting between them. From germline, CDR1 is MGHRA and CDR2 YSYEKL. This CDR3 is built from 15 residues. The DNA of the CDR3 is TGCGCCAGCAGCCCCAGTCGGGACACCTACAATGAGCAGTTCTTC. This gives the protein CASSPSRDTYNEQFF.

The chain has TRBV4-2 and TRBJ2-7; D not resolved. V lost 0 bases to trimming and J lost 0 bases, with 3 bases between them. Germline V lookup: CDR1 LGHNA, CDR2 YNFKEQ. The CDR3 runs to 13 residues. CDR3 sequence reads: CASSQDRSYEQYF. The CDR3 nucleotides read TGTGCCAGCAGCCAAGACCGCTCCTACGAGCAGTACTTC.

The genes are TRBV7-9 and TRBJ2-1, with 8 positions matching TRBD2. The CDR3 is made up of 15 amino acids. Unmatched junction bases numbered 6, after V lost 0 bases and J lost 8 bases. In germline, CDR1 is SEHNR, CDR2 FQNEAQ (reference sequence). The CDR3 DNA follows: TGTGCCAGCAGCTTAGCCGGGGGGGCGCGCGATGAGCAGTTCTTC. Its protein is CASSLAGGARDEQFF.

This chain joins TRBV20-1 and TRBJ2-1; no clear D gene. This CDR3 is 11 amino acids long. V lost 1 base, J lost 6 bases, and 4 bases lay in between. The germline CDR1 and CDR2 sequences are DFQATT and SNEGSKA (reference sequence). The CDR3 loop reads CSARGPNEQFF. The CDR3 nucleotides are TGCAGTGCTAGAGGGCCCAATGAGCAGTTCTTC.

About this clone itself: At one boundary the junction diverges from the germline segment, which might be a read error. The V call is TRBV19, the J call TRBJ2-1; the D is unclear. Per the germline V gene, CDR1 is LNHDA and CDR2 is SQIVND (reference sequence). CDR3 size: 11 residues. For the CDR3, the DNA is TGTGCCAGTAGTGATGAGGTAGAGCCGTTCTTC. Translating gives CASSDEVEPFF.

This clone was counted a single time. The chain employs TRBV7-2 and TRBJ2-5; TRBD2 matches at 13 bases. In germline, CDR1 is SGHTA, CDR2 FQGNSA. Unmatched junction bases numbered 3, after V lost 4 bases and J lost 4 bases. CDR3 length: 15 residues. CDR3 DNA: TGTGCCAGCAGCTCGACTAGCGGGGGGTTAGAGACCCAGTACTTC. Encoded protein: CASSSTSGGLETQYF.

This chain links TRBV5-1 with TRBJ2-3, with D perhaps matching TRBD1 (6 bases). CDR1 is SGHRS and CDR2 is YFSETQ in the germline V gene. V lost 6 bases to trimming and J lost 2 bases, with 13 bases between them. The CDR3 length is 14 residues. CDR3 in DNA: TGCGCCAGCAAGAGACAGGAGACCACAGATACGCAGTATTTT. Translation: CASKRQETTDTQYF. The complete variable domain, with remaining parts taken from reference TRBV5-1 and TRBJ2-3, reads KAGVTQTPRYLIKTRGQQVTLSCSPISGHRSVSWYQQTPGQGLQFLFEYFSETQRNKGNFPGRFSGRQFSNSRSEMNVSTLELGDSALYLCASKRQETTDTQYFGPGTRLTVL.

This clone appeared once. The CDR3 bases are TGTGCCTGGGAGGACAGCCATGAGCAGTTCTTC. This translates into CAWEDSHEQFF. The chain is built from TRBV30 and TRBJ2-1, with D possibly TRBD1 on 6 matching bases. V lost 5 bases and J lost 8, with 10 bases in between. The length of the CDR3 is 11 residues. Germline V lookup: CDR1 GTSNPN, CDR2 SVGIG (reference sequence). The full variable domain, completed using reference TRBV30 and TRBJ2-1, is SQTIHQWPATLVQPVGSPLSLECTVEGTSNPNLYWYRQAAGRGLQLLFYSVGIGQISSEVPQNLSASRPQDRQFILSSKKLLLSDSGFYLCAWEDSHEQFFGPGTRLTVL.

This clone appeared a single time. CDR3: CASRSAVGSLSLNTEAFF. The CDR3 nucleotides are TGTGCCAGCAGGTCGGCCGTCGGGTCTTTATCGTTGAACACTGAAGCTTTCTTT. This rearrangement joins TRBV5-8 to TRBJ1-1; D not certain. The CDR3 has 18 residues. Germline-derived CDR1 and CDR2 are SGHTS and YDEGEE. V dropped 5 bases and J dropped 0 bases, with 23 bases sitting between them.

The J gene is TRBJ2-2, the V gene TRBV4-3; TRBD1 is a possible D gene (5 bases). The CDR3 runs to 15 residues. V was clipped by 1 base and J by 7 bases, with 13 bases between them. Germline V gene lookup returns CDR1 LGHNA and CDR2 YSLEER. Here the CDR3 DNA reads TGCGCCAGCAGCCAAGTTGGGGCGATGGTCGGGGAGCTGTTTTTT. This encodes CASSQVGAMVGELFF.

The chain's CDR3 is CASSLDGDNYEQYF. CDR3 bases: TGTGCCAGCAGCTTAGACGGGGACAACTACGAGCAGTACTTC. This chain joins TRBV11-3 and TRBJ2-7; a weak D match, TRBD1 (6 bases). The CDR3 spans 14 residues. Trimming cost V 0 bases and J 3 bases, with 9 bases left between them. CDR1 is SGHNT and CDR2 is YENEEA in the germline V gene.

The genes are TRBV6-6 and TRBJ2-3; 7 nucleotides align to TRBD1. There are 14 residues in the CDR3. V lost 2 bases and J lost 12; bases outside the gene matches: 11. The germline gives CDR1 MNHNY, CDR2 SVGAGI (reference sequence). The CDR3 sequence is CASSYNRGEGPQYF. Here the CDR3 DNA reads TGTGCCAGCAGTTACAACAGGGGAGAAGGGCCACAGTATTTT.

The rearrangement links TRBV5-1 to TRBJ2-3; TRBD1 matches at 8 bases. This CDR3 is built from 17 residues. Germline lookup yields CDR1 SGHRS and CDR2 YFSETQ. Trimming removed 0 bases from V and 6 bases from J; junction bases left unmatched: 12. CDR3 residues: CASSLEGRGLSADTQYF. The CDR3, as DNA: TGCGCCAGCAGCTTGGAAGGCAGGGGGCTCTCCGCTGATACGCAGTATTTT.

This clone occurred a few times. The rearrangement links TRBV29-1 to TRBJ2-7, with D tentatively TRBD2 (6 bases). V gave up 8 bases and J gave up 7 bases, with 18 bases separating them. The CDR3 is made up of 12 amino acids. Germline CDR1 SQVTM, CDR2 ANQGSEA. The CDR3 protein is CSMRTTSVEQYF. The CDR3 bases are TGCAGCATGCGGACTACCTCTGTAGAGCAGTACTTC.

Concerning this clone: A read error may produce the germline difference seen at one junction end. The same CDR3 can be traced to other DNA sequences in this sample. This chain links TRBV5-6 with TRBJ1-1, with 8 bases fitting TRBD1. The germline gives CDR1 SGHDT, CDR2 YYEEEE. The CDR3 extends over 16 amino acids. CDR3 region: CASSDDRGSLNTEAFF. The CDR3 nucleotides are TGTGCCAGCAGCGACGACAGGGGTAGTTTGAACACTGAGGCTTTCTTT.

CDR3 DNA sequence: TGTGCCATCAGATTGTCAGGGGATCAGCCCCAGCATTTT. It codes for CAIRLSGDQPQHF. The V and J genes are TRBV10-3 and TRBJ1-5, with D possibly being TRBD1 (6 bases). CDR1 ENHRY and CDR2 SYGVKD come from the germline V gene. V lost 6 bases and J lost 5, with 11 bases in between. This CDR3 region has 13 residues.

The chain has TRBV6-5 and TRBJ2-2; 10 nucleotides line up with TRBD2. Germline CDR1 is MNHEY and CDR2 is SVGAGI. The CDR3 loop spans 15 amino acids. Trimming at V came to 6 bases and at J to 3 bases, leaving 4 bases not matched to a gene. The CDR3 is CASSKSGGDTGELFF. Written as DNA, the CDR3 is TGTGCCAGCAGCAAGAGCGGGGGGGACACCGGGGAGCTGTTTTTT.

Of note for this clone: This sample includes further DNA sequences coding for the same CDR3. V is TRBV5-1 and J is TRBJ2-5, with 14 bases lining up with TRBD2. Germline V gene lookup returns CDR1 SGHRS and CDR2 YFSETQ. V trimming: 4 bases; J trimming: 2 bases; junction bases outside the gene matches: 7. The CDR3 length is 17 residues. In DNA form, the CDR3 reads TGCGCCAGCAGCCTCCCCCGACTAGCGGGAGGGCAAGAGACCCAGTACTTC. This codes for CASSLPRLAGGQETQYF.

The chain uses TRBV5-1 and TRBJ1-2, with TRBD1 as a possible D gene (5 bases). The CDR3 covers 13 residues. Germline V gene sequence: CDR1 SGHRS, CDR2 YFSETQ. Trimming pared 0 bases from V and 2 bases from J, leaving 5 bases between. The CDR3 nucleotides read TGCGCCAGCAGCTTGGGACAGAACTATGGCTACACCTTC. Protein product: CASSLGQNYGYTF.

The J gene is TRBJ1-1, the V gene TRBV9; 12 bases are shared with TRBD1. Looked up from germline, CDR1 is SGDLS and CDR2 is YYNGEE. J was trimmed by 3 bases and V by 0 bases; bases with no gene match: 9. CDR3 length: 18 amino acids. CDR3 sequence: CASSVGPGTGGVDTEAFF. The CDR3 bases are TGTGCCAGCAGCGTAGGCCCCGGGACAGGGGGCGTGGACACTGAAGCTTTCTTT.